The source of this TCR beta chain is a study of technical replicates of blood from four donors. Trimming removed 5 bases at V and 3 bases at J, with 16 bases between. Per germline, CDR1 SGHNT and CDR2 YENEEA. The CDR3 spans 15 residues. The data were produced by immunoSEQ multiplex PCR, yet TCRdb's version contains in-frame clones alone and is incomplete. Of around 62,000 clones listed, about 97% are singletons. The TCR comes from a human donor in good health. Material: T cells isolated from PBMCs. The chain couples TRBV11-3 to TRBJ1-2, with D maybe TRBD1 (6 bases). In nucleotides, the CDR3 is TGTGCCAGCAGCCGGAGACAGGCCCCATACTATGGCTACACCTTC. Residues: CASSRRQAPYYGYTF.